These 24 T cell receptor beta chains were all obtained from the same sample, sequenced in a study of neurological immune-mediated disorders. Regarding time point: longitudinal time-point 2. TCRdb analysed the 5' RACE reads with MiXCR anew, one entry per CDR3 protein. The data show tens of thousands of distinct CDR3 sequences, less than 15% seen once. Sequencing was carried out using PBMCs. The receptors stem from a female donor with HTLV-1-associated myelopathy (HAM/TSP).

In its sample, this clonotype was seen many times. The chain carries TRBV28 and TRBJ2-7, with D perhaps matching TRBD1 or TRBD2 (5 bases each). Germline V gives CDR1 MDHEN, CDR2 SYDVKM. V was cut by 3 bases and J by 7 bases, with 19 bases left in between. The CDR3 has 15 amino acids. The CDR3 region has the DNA TGTGCCAGCAGTTTCTTAAGGGGACCGATTAAAGAGCAGTACTTC. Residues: CASSFLRGPIKEQYF. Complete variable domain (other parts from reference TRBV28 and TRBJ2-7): DVKVTQSSRYLVKRTGEKVFLECVQDMDHENMFWYRQDPGLGLRLIYFSYDVKMKEKGDIPEGYSVSREKKERFSLILESASTNQTSMYLCASSFLRGPIKEQYFGPGTRLTVT.

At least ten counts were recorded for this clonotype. The CDR3 nucleotides are TGCGCCAGCAGCTTGGGTCGGGGGTTCTCCTACAATGAGCAGTTCTTC. Residues: CASSLGRGFSYNEQFF. The chain links TRBV5-1 to TRBJ2-1; TRBD2 might be the D (6 bases). The ends were cut back, 0 bases at V and 0 bases at J, with 10 bases in the middle. This CDR3 has 16 amino acids. Germline values: CDR1 SGHRS, CDR2 YFSETQ.

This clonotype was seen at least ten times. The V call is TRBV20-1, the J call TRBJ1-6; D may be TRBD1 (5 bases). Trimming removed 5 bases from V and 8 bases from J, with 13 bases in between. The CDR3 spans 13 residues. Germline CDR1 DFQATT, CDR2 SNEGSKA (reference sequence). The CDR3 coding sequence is TGCAGTGCTGTCCGGGACCCGGATTCACCCCTCCACTTT. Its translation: CSAVRDPDSPLHF.

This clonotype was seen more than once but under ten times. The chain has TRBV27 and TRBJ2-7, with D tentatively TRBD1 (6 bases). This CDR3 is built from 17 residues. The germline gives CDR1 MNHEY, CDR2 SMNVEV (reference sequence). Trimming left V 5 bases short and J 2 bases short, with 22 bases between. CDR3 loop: CASSEQPVGQTTYEQYF. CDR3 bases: TGTGCCAGCAGTGAGCAACCTGTGGGACAAACGACCTACGAGCAGTACTTC.

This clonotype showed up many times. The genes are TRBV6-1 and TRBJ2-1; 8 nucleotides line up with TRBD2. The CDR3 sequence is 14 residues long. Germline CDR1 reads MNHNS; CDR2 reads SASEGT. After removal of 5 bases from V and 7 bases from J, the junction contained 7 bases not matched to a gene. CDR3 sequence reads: CASSPRLAGNEQFF. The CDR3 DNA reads TGTGCCAGCAGTCCCCGGCTAGCGGGTAATGAGCAGTTCTTC.

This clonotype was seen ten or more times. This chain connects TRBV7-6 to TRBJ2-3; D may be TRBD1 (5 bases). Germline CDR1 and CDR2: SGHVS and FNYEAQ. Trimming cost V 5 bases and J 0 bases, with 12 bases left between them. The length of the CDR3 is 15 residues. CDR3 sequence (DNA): TGTGCCAGCAGCGCTAGGGGAAAAAGCACAGATACGCAGTATTTT. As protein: CASSARGKSTDTQYF.

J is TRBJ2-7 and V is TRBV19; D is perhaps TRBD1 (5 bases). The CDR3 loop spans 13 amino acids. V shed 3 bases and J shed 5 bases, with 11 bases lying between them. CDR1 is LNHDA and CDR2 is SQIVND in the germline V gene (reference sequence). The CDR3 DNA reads TGTGCCAGTAGTATTTCAGGGTTCGACGAGCAGTACTTC. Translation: CASSISGFDEQYF.

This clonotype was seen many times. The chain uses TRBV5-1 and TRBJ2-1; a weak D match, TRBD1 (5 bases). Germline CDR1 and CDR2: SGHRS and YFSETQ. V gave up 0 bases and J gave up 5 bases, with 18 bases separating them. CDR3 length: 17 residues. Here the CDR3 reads CASSLVGRAYQDNEQFF. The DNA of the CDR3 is TGCGCCAGCAGCTTGGTGGGCAGGGCCTATCAGGACAATGAGCAGTTCTTC.

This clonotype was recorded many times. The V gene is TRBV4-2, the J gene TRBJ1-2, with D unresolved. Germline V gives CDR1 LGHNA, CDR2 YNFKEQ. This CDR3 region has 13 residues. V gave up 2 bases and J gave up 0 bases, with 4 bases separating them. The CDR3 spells CASSQLANYGYTF. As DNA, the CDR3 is TGTGCCAGCAGCCAATTAGCTAACTATGGCTACACCTTC.

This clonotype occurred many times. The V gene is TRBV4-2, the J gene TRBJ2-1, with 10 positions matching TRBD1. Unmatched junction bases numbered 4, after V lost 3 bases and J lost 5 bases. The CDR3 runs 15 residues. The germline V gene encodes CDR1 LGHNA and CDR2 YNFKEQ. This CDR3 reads CASSQWTGGDNEQFF. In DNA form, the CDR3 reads TGTGCCAGCAGCCAGTGGACAGGGGGGGACAATGAGCAGTTCTTC.

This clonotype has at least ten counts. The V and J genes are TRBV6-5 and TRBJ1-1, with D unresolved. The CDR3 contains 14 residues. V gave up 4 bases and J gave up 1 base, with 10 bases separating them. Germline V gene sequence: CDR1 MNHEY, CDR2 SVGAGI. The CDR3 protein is CASSLAGWNTEAFF. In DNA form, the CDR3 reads TGTGCCAGCAGTTTAGCAGGATGGAACACTGAAGCTTTCTTT.

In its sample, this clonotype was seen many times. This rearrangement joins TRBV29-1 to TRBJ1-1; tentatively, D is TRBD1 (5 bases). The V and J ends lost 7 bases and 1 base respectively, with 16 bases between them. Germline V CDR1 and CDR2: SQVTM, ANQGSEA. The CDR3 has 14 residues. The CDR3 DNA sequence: TGCAGCGCTCGCGGAGGGGTCTGGAACACTGAAGCTTTCTTT. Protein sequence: CSARGGVWNTEAFF.

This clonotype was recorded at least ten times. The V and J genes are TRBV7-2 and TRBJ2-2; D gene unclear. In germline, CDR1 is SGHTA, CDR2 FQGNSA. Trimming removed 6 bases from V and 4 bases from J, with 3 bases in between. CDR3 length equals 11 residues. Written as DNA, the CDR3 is TGTGCCAGCAGTCCCACCGGGGAGCTGTTTTTT. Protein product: CASSPTGELFF.

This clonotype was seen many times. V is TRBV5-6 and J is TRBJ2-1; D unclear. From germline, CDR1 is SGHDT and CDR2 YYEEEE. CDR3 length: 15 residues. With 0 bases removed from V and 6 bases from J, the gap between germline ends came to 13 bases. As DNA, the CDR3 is TGTGCCAGCAGCTTGGAAGCGTACCCAATCAATGAGCAGTTCTTC. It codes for CASSLEAYPINEQFF.

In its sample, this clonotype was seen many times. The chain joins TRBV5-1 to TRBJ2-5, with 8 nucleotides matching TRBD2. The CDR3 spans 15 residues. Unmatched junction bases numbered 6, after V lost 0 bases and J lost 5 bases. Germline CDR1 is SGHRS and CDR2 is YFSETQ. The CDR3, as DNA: TGCGCCAGCAGCTTGGTCGGGACTAGATGGGAGACCCAGTACTTC. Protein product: CASSLVGTRWETQYF.

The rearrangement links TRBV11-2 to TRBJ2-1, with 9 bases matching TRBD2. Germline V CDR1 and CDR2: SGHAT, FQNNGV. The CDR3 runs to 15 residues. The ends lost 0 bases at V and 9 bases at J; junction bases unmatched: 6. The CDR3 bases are TGTGCCAGCAGCTTAGATCCCAGCGGGGGGCTTGAGCAGTTCTTC. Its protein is CASSLDPSGGLEQFF.

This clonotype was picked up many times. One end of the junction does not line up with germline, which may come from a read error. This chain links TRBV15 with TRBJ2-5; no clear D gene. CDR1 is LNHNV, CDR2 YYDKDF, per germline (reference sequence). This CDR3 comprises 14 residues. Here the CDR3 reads CATSRLRRQETQYF. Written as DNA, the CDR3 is TGTGCTACCAGCAGATTGAGGCGCCAAGAGACCCAGTACTTC.

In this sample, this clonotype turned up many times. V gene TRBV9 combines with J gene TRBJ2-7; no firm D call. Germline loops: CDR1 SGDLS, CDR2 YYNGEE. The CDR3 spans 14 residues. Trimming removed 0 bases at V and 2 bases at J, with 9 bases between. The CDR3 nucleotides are TGTGCCAGCAGCGTAGGGTCGCTAACCTACGAGCAGTACTTC. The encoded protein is CASSVGSLTYEQYF.

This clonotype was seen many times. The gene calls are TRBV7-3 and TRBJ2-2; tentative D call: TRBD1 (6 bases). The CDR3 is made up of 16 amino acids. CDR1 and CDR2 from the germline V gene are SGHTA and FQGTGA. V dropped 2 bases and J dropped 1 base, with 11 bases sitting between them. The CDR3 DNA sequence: TGTGCCAGCAGCTTACAGTCGGGACAGAACACCGGGGAGCTGTTTTTT. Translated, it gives CASSLQSGQNTGELFF.

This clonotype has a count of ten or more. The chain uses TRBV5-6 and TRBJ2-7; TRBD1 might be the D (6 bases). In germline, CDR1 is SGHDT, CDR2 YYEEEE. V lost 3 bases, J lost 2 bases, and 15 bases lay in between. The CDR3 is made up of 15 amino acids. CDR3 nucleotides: TGTGCCAGCAGCTCTAGACAGGAGAATCCCTACGAGCAGTACTTC. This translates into CASSSRQENPYEQYF.

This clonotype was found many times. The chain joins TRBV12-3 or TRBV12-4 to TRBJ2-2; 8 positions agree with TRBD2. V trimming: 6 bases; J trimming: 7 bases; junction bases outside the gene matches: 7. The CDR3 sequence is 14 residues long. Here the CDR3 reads CASSPGGGGGELFF. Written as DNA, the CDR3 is TGTGCCAGCAGCCCCGGGGGGGGAGGCGGGGAGCTGTTTTTT.

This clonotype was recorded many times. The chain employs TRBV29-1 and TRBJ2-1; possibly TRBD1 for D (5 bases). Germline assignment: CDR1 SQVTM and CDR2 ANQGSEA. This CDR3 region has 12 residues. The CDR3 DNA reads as TGCAGTATACAGGCGTCTTACAATGAGCAGTTCTTC. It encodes CSIQASYNEQFF.

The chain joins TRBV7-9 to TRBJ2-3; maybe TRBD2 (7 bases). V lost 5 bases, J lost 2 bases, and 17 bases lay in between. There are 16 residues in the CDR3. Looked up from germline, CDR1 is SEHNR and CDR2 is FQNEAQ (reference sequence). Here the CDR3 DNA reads TGTGCCAGCAGCCCTAGGGGGGGCAGATTCACAGATACGCAGTATTTT. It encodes CASSPRGGRFTDTQYF.

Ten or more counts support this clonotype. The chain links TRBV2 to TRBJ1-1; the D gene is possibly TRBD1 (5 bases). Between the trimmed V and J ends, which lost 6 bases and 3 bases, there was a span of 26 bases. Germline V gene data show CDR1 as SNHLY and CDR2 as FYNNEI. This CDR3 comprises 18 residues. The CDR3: CASRENPSGLPGDTEAFF. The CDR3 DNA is TGTGCCAGCAGAGAAAACCCCTCGGGACTTCCTGGGGACACTGAAGCTTTCTTT.